The T cell receptor (beta chain) under discussion was sequenced for a study of T cell responses to AZD1222 COVID-19 vaccine. The CDR3 contains 15 residues. V lost 2 bases and J 6 bases, leaving 16 bases between the germline ends. Germline CDR1 reads KGHSH; CDR2 reads LQKENI. TCRdb's copy holds only in-frame clones and misses some; the assay was immunoSEQ multiplex PCR. Here the sample spans around 99,000 clones, around 90% being singletons. Note on this clone: The antigen is not known.

The study pooled second doses at about 4 or about 12 weeks. Overall study findings and caveats: At 160-218 and 743-854, vaccine-associated CD4 TCRs were dominant, and they spanned spike. Seropositivity was recorded at baseline in only a handful of AZD1222 recipients.

Here the sequenced sample was peripheral blood, taken 28 days after the second AZD1222 dose. The TCR comes from an adult who received the AZD1222 COVID-19 vaccine. The V gene is TRBV18, the J gene TRBJ1-2; TRBD1 is a possible D gene (6 bases). CDR3 in amino acids: CASSPMDSSRDGYTF. CDR3 nucleotides: TGTGCCAGCTCACCAATGGACAGCTCAAGGGATGGCTACACCTTC. Based on the CDR3 plus reference TRBV18 and TRBJ1-2, the full variable domain is NAGVMQNPRHLVRRRGQEARLRCSPMKGHSHVYWYRQLPEEGLKFMVYLQKENIIDESGMPKERFSAEFPKEGPSILRIQQVVRGDSAAYFCASSPMDSSRDGYTFGSGTRLTVV.